The present entry profiles one T cell receptor (beta chain) with its context. This sample stems from a study of T cell responses to AZD1222 COVID-19 vaccine. Germline V gene sequence: CDR1 MNHNY, CDR2 SVGAGI (reference sequence). CDR3 size: 15 residues. J was trimmed by 10 bases and V by 7 bases; bases with no gene match: 9. The assay was immunoSEQ multiplex PCR, and TCRdb's table has in-frame clones only and misses some. Among fewer than 140,000 clones listed, roughly 90% were seen once. The rearrangement uses TRBV6-6 and TRBJ2-1, with 14 bases fitting TRBD2. This sample comprised peripheral blood, obtained on day 0 of AZD1222 vaccination. This clonotype originated in an adult in good health. The CDR3 sequence is CASNPGLAGVGEQFF. The CDR3 DNA reads TGTGCCAGCAACCCGGGACTAGCGGGAGTGGGGGAGCAGTTCTTC.